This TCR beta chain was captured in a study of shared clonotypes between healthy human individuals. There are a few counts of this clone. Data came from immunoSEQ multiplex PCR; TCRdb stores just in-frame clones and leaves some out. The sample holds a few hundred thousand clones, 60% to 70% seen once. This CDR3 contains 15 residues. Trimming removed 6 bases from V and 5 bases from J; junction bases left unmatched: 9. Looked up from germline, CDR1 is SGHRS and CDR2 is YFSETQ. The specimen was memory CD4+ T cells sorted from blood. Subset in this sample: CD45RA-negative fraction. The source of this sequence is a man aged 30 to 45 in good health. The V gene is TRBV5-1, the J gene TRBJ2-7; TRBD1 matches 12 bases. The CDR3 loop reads CASNDPGQGANEQYF. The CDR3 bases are TGCGCCAGCAACGATCCGGGACAGGGGGCGAACGAGCAGTACTTC.